These 27 T cell receptor beta chains originate from one sample sequenced in a study of shared clonotypes between healthy human individuals. The method was immunoSEQ multiplex PCR; TCRdb's version includes in-frame clones alone and lacks a portion of them. The profile shows millions of clones, under 95% of them singletons. Naivety among CD8 cells was defined by CD45RO negativity and positive CCR7 selection, thereby excluding terminally differentiated effector memory CD45RA+ cells. Sequenced material: naive CD8+ T cells from PBMCs. The receptors here all came from a man between 18 and 35 years old in good health. Some clones in this sample may be carry-over from other donors' samples.

V and J are TRBV2 and TRBJ1-5; D remains ambiguous. CDR1 is SNHLY and CDR2 is FYNNEI in the germline V gene. Trimming cost V 5 bases and J 0 bases, with 11 bases left between them. The CDR3 runs to 15 residues. The CDR3 region has the DNA TGTGCCAGCAGTCGCCAGGCCTATAGCAATCAGCCCCAGCATTTT. Translated, it gives CASSRQAYSNQPQHF.

V gene TRBV19 combines with J gene TRBJ1-1; D gene unclear. The CDR3 has 13 residues. V was clipped by 6 bases and J by 4 bases, with 12 bases between them. The germline gives CDR1 LNHDA, CDR2 SQIVND (reference sequence). The DNA of the CDR3 is TGTGCCAGTAGAGAGCAGGTAGGCACTGAAGCTTTCTTT. Its protein is CASREQVGTEAFF.

The chain carries TRBV13 and TRBJ2-7, with 7 bases matching TRBD1. The CDR3 has 13 amino acids. Germline V gives CDR1 PRHDT, CDR2 FYEKMQ (reference sequence). With V trimmed by 5 bases and J by 3 bases, 4 bases remained unmatched. The CDR3 loop is CASSEGTDYEQYF. CDR3 bases: TGTGCCAGCAGCGAAGGGACAGACTACGAGCAGTACTTC.

This clone has a handful of counts. The chain employs TRBV5-1 and TRBJ1-1; D not resolved. The ends were cut back, 1 base at V and 9 bases at J, with 10 bases in the middle. The CDR3 covers 12 residues. The germline V gene has CDR1 SGHRS and CDR2 YFSETQ. CDR3 region: CASSLLSDQAFF. As DNA, the CDR3 is TGCGCCAGCAGCTTGTTATCAGATCAAGCTTTCTTT.

The J gene is TRBJ2-7, the V gene TRBV6-5; 8 bases agree with TRBD1. CDR3 size: 15 residues. Trimming took 0 bases from V and 5 from J; bases not matched to a gene: 6. Looked up from germline, CDR1 is MNHEY and CDR2 is SVGAGI. The CDR3 sequence is CASSYSPDRGNEQYF. CDR3 nucleotide sequence: TGTGCCAGCAGTTACTCGCCCGACAGGGGCAACGAGCAGTACTTC.

The J gene is TRBJ1-2, the V gene TRBV7-9, with D possibly matching TRBD1 (5 bases). Germline loops: CDR1 SEHNR, CDR2 FQNEAQ (reference sequence). The CDR3 is made up of 14 amino acids. Trimming stripped 1 base from V and 8 bases from J, with 14 bases between. The chain's CDR3 is CASSLGSAGRGYTF. The CDR3 bases are TGTGCCAGCAGCTTAGGGTCGGCAGGGAGAGGCTACACCTTC.

The chain links TRBV5-6 to TRBJ2-7; 11 bases line up with TRBD2. Germline loops: CDR1 SGHDT, CDR2 YYEEEE. The CDR3 contains 14 residues. Trimming cost V 5 bases and J 3 bases; bases outside gene matches: 4. The chain's CDR3 is CASRRGTSGYEQYF. The CDR3 bases are TGTGCCAGCAGGAGGGGGACTAGCGGCTACGAGCAGTACTTC.

The V call is TRBV5-4, the J call TRBJ1-1; no reliable D call. V was trimmed by 0 bases and J by 0 bases, leaving 12 bases between them. This CDR3 is built from 16 residues. Per the germline V gene, CDR1 is SGHNT and CDR2 is YYREEE (reference sequence). The CDR3 bases are TGTGCCAGCAGCTTGGGACCGCCGTACTTGAACACTGAAGCTTTCTTT. Its translation: CASSLGPPYLNTEAFF. The full variable domain, rest sourced from reference TRBV5-4 and TRBJ1-1, is ETGVTQSPTHLIKTRGQQVTLRCSSQSGHNTVSWYQQALGQGPQFIFQYYREEENGRGNFPPRFSGLQFPNYSSELNVNALELDDSALYLCASSLGPPYLNTEAFFGQGTRLTVV.

The rearrangement joins TRBV7-3 to TRBJ2-5, with D hard to call. V was trimmed by 5 bases and J by 2 bases, leaving 12 bases between them. The CDR3 spans 14 residues. Germline V gene sequence: CDR1 SGHTA, CDR2 FQGTGA. DNA of the CDR3: TGTGCCAGCAGCCCCGTGGGTAAACAAGAGACCCAGTACTTC. Its protein product is CASSPVGKQETQYF.

The rearrangement uses TRBV11-3 and TRBJ2-1; 10 bases align to TRBD2. The V and J ends lost 4 bases and 8 bases, in that order; junction bases with no gene match: 8. Germline CDR1 is SGHNT and CDR2 is YENEEA. The CDR3 runs to 15 residues. The CDR3 DNA reads as TGTGCCAGCAGCTCGCTAGCGGGAGTTATCGATGAGCAGTTCTTC. It encodes CASSSLAGVIDEQFF.

The rearrangement joins TRBV27 to TRBJ1-2; possibly TRBD1 for D (5 bases). The V end lost 4 bases, the J end lost 4 bases, and 13 bases lay between the germline ends. The germline CDR1 and CDR2 sequences are MNHEY and SMNVEV (reference sequence). CDR3 length: 14 residues. CDR3 DNA: TGTGCCAGCAGTTCGACGGGGGACCTCTATGGCTACACCTTC. Its translation: CASSSTGDLYGYTF.

The rearrangement joins TRBV27 to TRBJ2-2, with 7 bases identical to TRBD2. This CDR3 contains 15 residues. The V gene's germline CDR1 is MNHEY and CDR2 SMNVEV (reference sequence). The trim removed 5 bases at V and 4 bases at J, leaving 7 bases unmatched. This chain's CDR3 is CASSPSPGGTGELFF. DNA of the CDR3: TGTGCCAGCAGTCCCTCCCCGGGGGGCACCGGGGAGCTGTTTTTT.

This clone was seen more than once but under ten times. This rearrangement joins TRBV9 to TRBJ1-1; TRBD1 agrees at 8 bases. This CDR3 has 15 amino acids. From germline, CDR1 is SGDLS and CDR2 YYNGEE. V shed 4 bases and J 3 bases; nucleotides not matched to a gene: 8. The CDR3 DNA follows: TGTGCCAGCAGCCCTCCGACAGGGGTCCACACTGAAGCTTTCTTT. It is translated as CASSPPTGVHTEAFF.

The chain is built from TRBV28 and TRBJ2-6; TRBD1 aligns across 8 bases. Germline values: CDR1 MDHEN, CDR2 SYDVKM. The CDR3 loop spans 19 amino acids. The trim removed 3 bases at V and 0 bases at J, leaving 10 bases unmatched. CDR3 bases: TGTGCCAGCAGTTTCCCCGGGACAGGTTGGGGCTCTGGGGCCAACGTCCTGACTTTC. As protein: CASSFPGTGWGSGANVLTF. The entire variable domain, with the rest obtained from reference TRBV28 and TRBJ2-6, is as follows: DVKVTQSSRYLVKRTGEKVFLECVQDMDHENMFWYRQDPGLGLRLIYFSYDVKMKEKGDIPEGYSVSREKKERFSLILESASTNQTSMYLCASSFPGTGWGSGANVLTFGAGSRLTVL.

In the case of this clone: Other nucleotide sequences from this sample produce the same CDR3. J is TRBJ1-1 and V is TRBV19; no clear D. This CDR3 has 12 residues. The germline V and J ends were trimmed by 5 bases and 1 base, with 5 bases remaining between them. Germline V gene lookup returns CDR1 LNHDA and CDR2 SQIVND (reference sequence). DNA of the CDR3: TGTGCCAGTAGTGCCGGGAACACTGAAGCTTTCTTT. Encoded protein: CASSAGNTEAFF.

This chain joins TRBV27 and TRBJ1-1; possible D gene TRBD1, 5 bases. The V end lost 1 base, the J end lost 8 bases, and 14 bases lay between the germline ends. Germline CDR1 MNHEY, CDR2 SMNVEV (reference sequence). The CDR3 extends over 14 amino acids. The CDR3 coding sequence is TGTGCCAGCAGTTTATGGTCCAGGGCCTCCGAAGCTTTCTTT. It specifies CASSLWSRASEAFF.

The chain uses TRBV13 and TRBJ2-7; D remains ambiguous. The CDR3 is 12 residues long. V was trimmed by 7 bases and J by 4 bases, leaving 11 bases between them. Per the germline V gene, CDR1 is PRHDT and CDR2 is FYEKMQ (reference sequence). The CDR3 sequence is CASTGPSYEQYF. CDR3 bases: TGTGCCAGCACAGGACCTTCGTACGAGCAGTACTTC. Full variable domain (rest looked up from reference TRBV13 and TRBJ2-7): AAGVIQSPRHLIKEKRETATLKCYPIPRHDTVYWYQQGPGQDPQFLISFYEKMQSDKGSIPDRFSAQQFSDYHSELNMSSLELGDSALYFCASTGPSYEQYFGPGTRLTVT.

This rearrangement joins TRBV27 to TRBJ1-1; the match to TRBD1 covers 8 bases. V shed 4 bases and J 5 bases; nucleotides not matched to a gene: 9. In germline, CDR1 is MNHEY, CDR2 SMNVEV (reference sequence). The CDR3 runs to 15 residues. The chain's CDR3 is CASSWAGGVLTEAFF. In nucleotides, the CDR3 is TGTGCCAGCAGTTGGGCAGGGGGCGTATTGACTGAAGCTTTCTTT.

The chain couples TRBV5-6 to TRBJ2-3; 7 bases agree with TRBD2. This CDR3 is 16 amino acids long. Germline values: CDR1 SGHDT, CDR2 YYEEEE. V lost 1 base, J lost 0 bases, and 5 bases stayed unmatched. CDR3 sequence: CASSLSLASSTDTQYF. CDR3 DNA sequence: TGTGCCAGCAGCTTGTCACTAGCGAGTAGCACAGATACGCAGTATTTT.

V and J are TRBV25-1 and TRBJ1-2, with D unresolved. Trimming took 4 bases from V and 0 from J, leaving 9 bases between them. Germline V gene data show CDR1 as MGHDK and CDR2 as SYGVNS. The CDR3 consists of 14 residues. The CDR3 is CASSASGTNYGYTF. For the CDR3, the DNA is TGTGCCAGCAGTGCCTCCGGGACTAACTATGGCTACACCTTC.

In its sample, this clone was seen once. The chain uses TRBV29-1 and TRBJ2-5; D ambiguous. CDR3 length: 13 amino acids. V lost 0 bases and J 1 base, leaving 6 bases between the germline ends. Germline CDR1 reads SQVTM; CDR2 reads ANQGSEA. CDR3 bases: TGCAGCGTTGAAGAGGTGGGCCAAGAGACCCAGTACTTC. Amino acid sequence: CSVEEVGQETQYF.

The DNA for the CDR3 is TGCGCCAGCAGCCCGGGACCCTCGGATACGCAGTATTTT. This codes for CASSPGPSDTQYF. The chain is built from TRBV5-1 and TRBJ2-3; the D call may be TRBD1 or TRBD2 (5 bases each). Trimming stripped 4 bases from V and 6 bases from J, with 12 bases between. CDR1 is SGHRS, CDR2 YFSETQ, per germline. The CDR3 covers 13 residues.

This clone was counted between two and nine times. The chain combines TRBV25-1 with TRBJ1-1; 9 bases fit TRBD1. V lost 6 bases and J lost 5; bases outside the gene matches: 7. This CDR3 has 14 amino acids. Germline CDR1 is MGHDK and CDR2 is SYGVNS. The chain's CDR3 is CASSYSGTGTEAFF. As DNA, the CDR3 is TGTGCCAGCAGCTACTCCGGGACAGGGACTGAAGCTTTCTTT.

The CDR3 loop is CASSLVLAGEVATNEKLFF. CDR3 bases: TGCGCCAGCAGCTTGGTTTTAGCAGGGGAAGTGGCAACTAATGAAAAACTGTTTTTT. The chain joins TRBV5-1 to TRBJ1-4, with D possibly matching TRBD1 (6 bases). The CDR3 totals 19 residues. V was pared by 0 bases and J by 0 bases, with 18 bases between. CDR1 is SGHRS, CDR2 YFSETQ, per germline. Based on the CDR3 plus reference TRBV5-1 and TRBJ1-4, the full variable domain is KAGVTQTPRYLIKTRGQQVTLSCSPISGHRSVSWYQQTPGQGLQFLFEYFSETQRNKGNFPGRFSGRQFSNSRSEMNVSTLELGDSALYLCASSLVLAGEVATNEKLFFGSGTQLSVL.

This clone was recorded only once. This chain links TRBV6-5 with TRBJ1-5; D might be TRBD1 (5 bases). Between the trimmed V and J ends, which lost 6 bases and 0 bases, there was a span of 12 bases. The CDR3 sequence is 15 residues long. Per the germline V gene, CDR1 is MNHEY and CDR2 is SVGAGI. DNA for the CDR3: TGTGCCAGCAGGGCGGGACTTTATAGCAATCAGCCCCAGCATTTT. This encodes CASRAGLYSNQPQHF.

This clone was recorded a few times. The chain employs TRBV7-9 and TRBJ1-5; D not resolved. V was shortened by 4 bases and J by 3 bases, with 4 bases between the two germline ends. Germline CDR1 and CDR2: SEHNR and FQNEAQ (reference sequence). This CDR3 spans 12 amino acids. The CDR3: CASSSFNQPQHF. The CDR3 DNA reads as TGTGCCAGCAGCTCTTTCAATCAGCCCCAGCATTTT.

The chain recombines TRBV7-8 with TRBJ2-5, with a possible D match to TRBD1 (6 bases). Deletions cut 5 bases from V and 3 bases from J, with 10 bases between. The CDR3 length is 13 residues. The germline V gene encodes CDR1 SGHVS and CDR2 FQNEAQ. CDR3 DNA sequence: TGTGCCAGCAGCCCCCGGACAGAAGAGACCCAGTACTTC. As protein: CASSPRTEETQYF.